This TCR beta chain was captured in a study of cytomegalovirus exposure and HLA in healthy donors. Study as a whole: A prior analysis found 117 million unique TCR beta sequences from some 190 million T cells. HLA-typed donors were the source of around 77 million unique TCRs held in an early data release. General observations from the study: Association of a missense DCLRE1C variant with TCR beta V- and J-gene trimming was reported in a later analysis. The study flagged some 170 TCR beta chains as cytomegalovirus-associated.

On this clone: Antigen unknown.

PCR amplification relied on 60 Vbeta primers (plus 13 Jbeta primers). This table comes from immunoSEQ multiplex PCR, and its TCRdb copy is limited to in-frame clones, with some not included. This sample yields 130,000 or so clones, of which 77% are seen a single time; about 1.5% belongs to the top ten. V was clipped by 2 bases and J by 3 bases; unmatched bases: 4. The CDR3 totals 14 residues. Looked up from germline, CDR1 is SGHRS and CDR2 is YFSETQ. The sample taken for sequencing was PBMCs. The clonotype originates from a woman between 40 and 55 years old in good health and CMV-seronegative. The chain joins TRBV5-1 to TRBJ1-2; 7 bases map to TRBD1. CDR3 sequence: CASSFSGGDYGYTF. CDR3 sequence (DNA): TGCGCCAGCAGCTTTTCAGGGGGAGACTATGGCTACACCTTC.